The TCR beta chain under discussion was sequenced for a study of blood T cell repertoires in COVID-19 (dated by TCRdb to 2020 to 2022). With respect to the entire study: Collaborator samples came from the United States, Italy and Spain and covered acute and convalescent phases of COVID-19. The material from the prospective study consisted of cDNA or gDNA derived from T cells, B-cell-depleted T cells, or PBMCs. Deeply sampled blood TCRbeta repertoires from subjects exposed to, actively infected with, or recovered from COVID-19 were included in the dataset. A freely available public database, intended as a resource for researchers studying the immune response to SARS-CoV-2, is where the repertoires were released. Samples came from the ongoing ImmuneRACE study (first 160 participants) plus 1,254 subjects from 6 global collaborators. The sample metadata nearly always contained a de-identified subject ID, COVID-19 status, age in years and sex. Where HLA class I and class II types were available, the types were taken from metadata supplied by the sample provider, not from assay-based typing.

TCRbeta CDR3 regions were amplified from genomic DNA by means of the immunoSEQ Assay, a bias-controlled multiplex PCR. The authors' pipeline ran thus. Nucleated cell counts per sample were estimated from amplification of reference gene primers within the assay. Sequence reads were collapsed and filtered to measure the absolute abundance of every unique TCRbeta CDR3 rearrangement. For each sample, productive Simpson clonality was calculated by taking the square root of Simpson's diversity index across productive rearrangements. Drawn from immuneACCESS, this table holds only the in-frame rearrangements with V and J called that TCRdb kept. Clones are partly lost; checked studies trace under half to an unresolved V gene and leave the rest unexplained. That table is the source of V, J and clone size, and D and trimming were worked out from the DNA. The sample table lists about 140,000 clones, around 80% of them with a count of one. Jointly, the top ten make up roughly 5.6% of the sample.

The full study reports these points: Clinical and demographic metadata were provided uncurated, with the amount varying by source and participant.

Taken from the germline V gene, the CDR1 and CDR2 loops are SGHRS and YFSETQ. Here V drops 0 bases and J drops 2 bases, and the junction holds 9 bases not matched to any gene. From cysteine to phenylalanine, the CDR3 is 18 amino acids long. Here the CDR3 DNA is all that survives: 54 bases in frame from base 1. In regard to this clone: Its target antigen remains unknown. The input lacks base qualities; no much larger clone sits a single base away.

Enrolling through a virtual design, the prospective study's participants ranged in age from roughly 18 to 95 years and lived across 24 United States geographic areas. Cohort assignment in the prospective study relied on participant-reported clinical history from a screening survey and a study questionnaire. For ImmuneRACE Cohort 3, a participant was defined as recovered based on two consecutive negative NP/OP PCR tests, clearance by a healthcare professional, or resolution of symptoms. In the prospective study, whole blood, serum and a nasopharyngeal or oropharyngeal swab were collected from each participant by mobile phlebotomists. Over a roughly two-month period, participants in the prospective study had the option of providing additional blood draws and questionnaires. Before DNA extraction, prospective study blood samples were shipped either frozen or at room temperature.

The TCR comes from a woman aged 50 to 65 who had recovered from COVID-19. Material: PBMCs or T cells enriched from blood (not recorded which). The chain links TRBV5-1 with TRBJ1-3, and 9 junction bases match TRBD1. CDR3 protein: CASSLVSGQGTTGNTIYF. The nucleotides read TGCGCCAGCAGCTTGGTTTCGGGACAGGGCACAACTGGAAACACCATATATTTT.